The sequence of this T cell receptor (beta chain) was determined in a study of T-cell memory formation after mild COVID-19. Across the study: TCR clusters were mostly donor specific.

A 5'RACE reaction primed in the constant segment made cDNA libraries of TCR alpha and TCR beta, and these carried sample barcodes and UMIs. TCRdb independently ran MiXCR on the 5' RACE reads; one entry per CDR3 protein. The data contain about 320,000 distinct CDR3 sequences, over 11% of them singletons. This clonotype has more than one count but fewer than ten. The junction had 16 bases not matched to a gene; V was cut back by 7 bases and J by 5 bases. Germline V gene lookup returns CDR1 MNHNY and CDR2 SVGAGI (reference sequence). The length of the CDR3 is 16 residues. The V call is TRBV6-6, the J call TRBJ2-5; 7 positions match TRBD1. The sequencing sample was made of PBMCs or a T cell subset sorted from them (not recorded which). The receptor comes from a man between 18 and 35 years old who had mild COVID-19 (a few samples of this study predate the infection). Cell type and time point are not known. CDR3 region: CASTPGPRQGLETQYF. The CDR3 coding sequence is TGTGCCAGCACTCCGGGCCCCCGACAGGGTCTCGAGACCCAGTACTTC.